The sequence of this T cell receptor beta chain was determined in a study of blood T cell repertoires in COVID-19. Study summary: Samples taken during acute and convalescent COVID-19 were collected in the United States, Italy and Spain. T cells, B-cell-depleted T cells, or PBMCs provided the cDNA or gDNA that served as material.

The CDR3 sequence is 18 residues long. CDR1 SGHRS and CDR2 YFSETQ come from the germline V gene. V shed 2 bases and J 6 bases; nucleotides not matched to a gene: 12. Per the original methods: Scientists estimated how many nucleated cells there were by amplifying reference gene primers. Some clones are missing from TCRdb's copy, which holds only in-frame ones; the method was immunoSEQ multiplex PCR. V and J calls and clone size follow that table, whereas D and trimming were derived from the DNA. Of 250,000 to 350,000 clones in the sample, roughly 90% were seen once. This chain links TRBV5-1 with TRBJ2-3; TRBD2 agrees at 13 bases. Sequencing input: peripheral blood. The TCR comes from a woman in her thirties or forties who had recovered from COVID-19. The CDR3 DNA reads as TGCGCCAGCAGCTTACGGGGGACTAGCGGGACCCCAGTGGATACGCAGTATTTT. This gives the protein CASSLRGTSGTPVDTQYF.